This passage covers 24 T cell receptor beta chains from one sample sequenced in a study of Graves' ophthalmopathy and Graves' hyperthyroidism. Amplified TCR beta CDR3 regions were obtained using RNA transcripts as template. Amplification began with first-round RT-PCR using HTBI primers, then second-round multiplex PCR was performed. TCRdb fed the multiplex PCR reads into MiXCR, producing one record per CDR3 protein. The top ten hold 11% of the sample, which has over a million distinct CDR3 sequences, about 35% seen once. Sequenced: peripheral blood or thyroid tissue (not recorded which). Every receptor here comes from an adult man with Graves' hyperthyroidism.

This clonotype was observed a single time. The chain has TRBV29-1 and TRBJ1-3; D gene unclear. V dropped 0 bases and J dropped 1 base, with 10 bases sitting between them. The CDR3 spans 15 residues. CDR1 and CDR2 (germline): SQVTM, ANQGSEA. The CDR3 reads CSVEDRGMSGNTIYF. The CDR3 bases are TGCAGCGTTGAAGATCGGGGAATGTCTGGAAACACCATATATTTT.

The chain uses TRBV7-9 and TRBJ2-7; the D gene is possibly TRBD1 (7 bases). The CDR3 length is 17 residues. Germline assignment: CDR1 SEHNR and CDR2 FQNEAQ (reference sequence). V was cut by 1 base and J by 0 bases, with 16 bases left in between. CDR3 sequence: CASSLGGDSRSSYEQYF. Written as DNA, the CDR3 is TGTGCCAGCAGCTTAGGGGGGGACAGCCGGAGCTCCTACGAGCAGTACTTC.

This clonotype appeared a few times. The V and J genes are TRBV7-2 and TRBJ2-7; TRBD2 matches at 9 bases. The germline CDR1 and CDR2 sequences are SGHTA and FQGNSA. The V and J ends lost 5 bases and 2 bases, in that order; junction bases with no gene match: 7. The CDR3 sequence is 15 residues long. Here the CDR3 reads CASSHGTSTTYEQYF. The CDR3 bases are TGTGCCAGCAGCCACGGGACTAGCACCACCTACGAGCAGTACTTC.

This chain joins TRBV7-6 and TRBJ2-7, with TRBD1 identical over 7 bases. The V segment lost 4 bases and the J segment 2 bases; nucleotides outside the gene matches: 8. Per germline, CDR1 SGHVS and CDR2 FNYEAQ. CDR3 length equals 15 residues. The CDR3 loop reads CASSSSQGQTYEQYF. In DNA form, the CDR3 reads TGTGCCAGCAGCTCCTCGCAGGGACAGACCTACGAGCAGTACTTC.

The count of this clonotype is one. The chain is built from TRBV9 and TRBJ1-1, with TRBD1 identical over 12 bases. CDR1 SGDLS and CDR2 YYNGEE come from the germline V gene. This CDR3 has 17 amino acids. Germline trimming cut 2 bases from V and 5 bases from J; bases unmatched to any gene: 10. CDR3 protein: CASSVKPGQGAMTEAFF. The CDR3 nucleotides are TGTGCCAGCAGCGTGAAACCGGGACAGGGGGCGATGACTGAAGCTTTCTTT. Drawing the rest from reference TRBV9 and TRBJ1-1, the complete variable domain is DSGVTQTPKHLITATGQRVTLRCSPRSGDLSVYWYQQSLDQGLQFLIQYYNGEERAKGNILERFSAQQFPDLHSELNLSSLELGDSALYFCASSVKPGQGAMTEAFFGQGTRLTVV.

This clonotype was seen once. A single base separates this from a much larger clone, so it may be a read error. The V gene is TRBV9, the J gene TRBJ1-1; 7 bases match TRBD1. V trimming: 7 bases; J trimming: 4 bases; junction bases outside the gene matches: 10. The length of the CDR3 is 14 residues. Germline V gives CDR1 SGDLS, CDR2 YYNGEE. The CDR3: CASGWGQLGTEAFF. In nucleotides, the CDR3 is TGTGCCAGCGGCTGGGGACAGTTGGGCACTGAAGCTTTCTTT.

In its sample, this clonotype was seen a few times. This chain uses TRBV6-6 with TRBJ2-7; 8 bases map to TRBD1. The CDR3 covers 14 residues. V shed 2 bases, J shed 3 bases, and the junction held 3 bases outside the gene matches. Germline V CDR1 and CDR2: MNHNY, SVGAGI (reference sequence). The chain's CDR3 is CASSYDRGYYEQYF. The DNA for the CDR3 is TGTGCCAGCAGTTACGACAGGGGATACTACGAGCAGTACTTC.

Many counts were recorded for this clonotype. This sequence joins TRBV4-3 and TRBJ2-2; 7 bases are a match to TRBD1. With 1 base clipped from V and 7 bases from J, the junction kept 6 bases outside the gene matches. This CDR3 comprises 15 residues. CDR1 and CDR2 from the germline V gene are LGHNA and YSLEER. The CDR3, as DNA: TGCGCCAGCAGCCAAGGACAGGGTCGTATCGGGGAGCTGTTTTTT. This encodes CASSQGQGRIGELFF.

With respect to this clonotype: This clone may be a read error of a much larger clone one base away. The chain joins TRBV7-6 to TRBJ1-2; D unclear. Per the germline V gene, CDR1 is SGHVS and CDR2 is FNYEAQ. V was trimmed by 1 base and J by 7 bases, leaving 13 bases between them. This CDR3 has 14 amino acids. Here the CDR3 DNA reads TGTGCCAGCAGCTTAGGTCCTCCGAGATCTGGCTACACCTTC. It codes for CASSLGPPRSGYTF. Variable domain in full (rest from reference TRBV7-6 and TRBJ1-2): GAGVSQSPRYKVTKRGQDVALRCDPISGHVSLYWYRQALGQGPEFLTYFNYEAQQDKSGLPNDRFSAERPEGSISTLTIQRTEQRDSAMYRCASSLGPPRSGYTFGSGTRLTVV.

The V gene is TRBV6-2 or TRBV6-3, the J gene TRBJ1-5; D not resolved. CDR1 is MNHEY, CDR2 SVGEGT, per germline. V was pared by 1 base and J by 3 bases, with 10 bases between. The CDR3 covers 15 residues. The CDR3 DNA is TGTGCCAGCAGTTACTACGACATAGCCAATCAGCCCCAGCATTTT. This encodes CASSYYDIANQPQHF.

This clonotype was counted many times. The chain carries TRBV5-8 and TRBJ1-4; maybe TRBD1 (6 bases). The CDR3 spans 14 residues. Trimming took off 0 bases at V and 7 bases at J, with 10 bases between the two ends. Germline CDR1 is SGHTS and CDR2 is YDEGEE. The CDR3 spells CASSLALGAEKLFF. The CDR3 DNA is TGTGCCAGCAGCTTGGCCCTGGGGGCTGAAAAACTGTTTTTT.

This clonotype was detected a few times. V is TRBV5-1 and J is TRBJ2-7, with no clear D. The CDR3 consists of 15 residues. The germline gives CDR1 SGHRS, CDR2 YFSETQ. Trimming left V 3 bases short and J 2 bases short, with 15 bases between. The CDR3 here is CASSSRATNAYEQYF. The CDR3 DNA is TGCGCCAGCAGCTCCCGGGCTACTAACGCCTACGAGCAGTACTTC. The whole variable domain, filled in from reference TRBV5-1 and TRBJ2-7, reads KAGVTQTPRYLIKTRGQQVTLSCSPISGHRSVSWYQQTPGQGLQFLFEYFSETQRNKGNFPGRFSGRQFSNSRSEMNVSTLELGDSALYLCASSSRATNAYEQYFGPGTRLTVT.

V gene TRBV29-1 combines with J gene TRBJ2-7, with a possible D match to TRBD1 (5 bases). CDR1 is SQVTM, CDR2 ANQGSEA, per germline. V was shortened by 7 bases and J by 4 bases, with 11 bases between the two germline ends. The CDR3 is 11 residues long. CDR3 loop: CSDPGLYEQYF. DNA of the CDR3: TGCAGCGATCCAGGGTTATACGAGCAGTACTTC.

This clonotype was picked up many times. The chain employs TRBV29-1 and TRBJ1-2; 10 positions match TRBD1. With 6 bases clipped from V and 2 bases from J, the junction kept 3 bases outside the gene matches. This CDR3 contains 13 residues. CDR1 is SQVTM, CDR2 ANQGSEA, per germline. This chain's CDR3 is CSVGQGINYGYTF. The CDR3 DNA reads TGCAGCGTGGGACAGGGGATAAACTATGGCTACACCTTC.

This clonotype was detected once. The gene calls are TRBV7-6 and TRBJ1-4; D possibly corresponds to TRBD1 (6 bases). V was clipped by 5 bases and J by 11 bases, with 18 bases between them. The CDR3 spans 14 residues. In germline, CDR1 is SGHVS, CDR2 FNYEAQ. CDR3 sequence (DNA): TGTGCCAGCAGCCCCGGGGACACGAACGATAAACTGTTTTTT. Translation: CASSPGDTNDKLFF.

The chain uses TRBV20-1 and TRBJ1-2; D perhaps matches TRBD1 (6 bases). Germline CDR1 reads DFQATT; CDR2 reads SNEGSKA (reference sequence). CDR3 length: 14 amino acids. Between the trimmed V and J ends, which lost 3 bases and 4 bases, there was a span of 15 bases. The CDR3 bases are TGCAGTGCTAGCCCCCGAGGGGGAATCTATGGCTACACCTTC. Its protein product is CSASPRGGIYGYTF.

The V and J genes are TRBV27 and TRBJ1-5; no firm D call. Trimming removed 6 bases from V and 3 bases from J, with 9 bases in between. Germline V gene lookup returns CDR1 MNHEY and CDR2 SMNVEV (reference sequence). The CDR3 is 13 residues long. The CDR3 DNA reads TGTGCCAGCAGACAGTTCCCCAATCAGCCCCAGCATTTT. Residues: CASRQFPNQPQHF.

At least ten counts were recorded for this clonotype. The CDR3 loop is CASSLYRANTGELFF. The DNA for the CDR3 is TGCGCCAGCAGCTTGTACAGGGCGAACACCGGGGAGCTGTTTTTT. This sequence joins TRBV5-1 and TRBJ2-2; D might be TRBD1 (6 bases). The germline V and J ends were trimmed by 1 base and 0 bases, with 7 bases remaining between them. The germline CDR1 and CDR2 sequences are SGHRS and YFSETQ. The CDR3 is made up of 15 amino acids. Using reference TRBV5-1 and TRBJ2-2 for the parts outside the CDR3, the full variable domain is KAGVTQTPRYLIKTRGQQVTLSCSPISGHRSVSWYQQTPGQGLQFLFEYFSETQRNKGNFPGRFSGRQFSNSRSEMNVSTLELGDSALYLCASSLYRANTGELFFGEGSRLTVL.

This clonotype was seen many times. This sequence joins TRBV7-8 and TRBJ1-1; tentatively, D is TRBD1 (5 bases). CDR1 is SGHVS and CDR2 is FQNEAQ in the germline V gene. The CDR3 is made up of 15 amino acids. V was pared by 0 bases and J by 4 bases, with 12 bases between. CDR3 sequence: CASSLAGELRTEAFF. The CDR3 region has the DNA TGTGCCAGCAGCTTAGCGGGGGAGTTGCGCACTGAAGCTTTCTTT.

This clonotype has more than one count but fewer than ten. The CDR3 is CSVGGQGTPLHF. Here the CDR3 DNA reads TGCAGCGTTGGCGGACAGGGGACACCCCTCCACTTT. The chain is built from TRBV29-1 and TRBJ1-6; TRBD1 matches at 9 bases. Looked up from germline, CDR1 is SQVTM and CDR2 is ANQGSEA. This CDR3 region has 12 residues. The V gene end was trimmed by 4 bases and the J gene end by 11 bases; junction bases not matched to a gene: 3.

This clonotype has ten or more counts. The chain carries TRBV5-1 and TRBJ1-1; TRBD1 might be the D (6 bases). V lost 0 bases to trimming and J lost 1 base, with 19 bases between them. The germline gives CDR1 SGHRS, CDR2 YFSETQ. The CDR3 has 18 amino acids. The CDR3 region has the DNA TGCGCCAGCAGCTTGGCCAGGGGACACCGAACTAAGAACACTGAAGCTTTCTTT. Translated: CASSLARGHRTKNTEAFF.

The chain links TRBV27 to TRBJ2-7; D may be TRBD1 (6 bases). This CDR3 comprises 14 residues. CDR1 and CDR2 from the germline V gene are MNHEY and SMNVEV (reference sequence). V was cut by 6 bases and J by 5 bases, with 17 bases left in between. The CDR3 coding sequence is TGTGCCAGCAGCCGAGTACAGGGTAGTAACGAGCAGTACTTC. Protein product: CASSRVQGSNEQYF.

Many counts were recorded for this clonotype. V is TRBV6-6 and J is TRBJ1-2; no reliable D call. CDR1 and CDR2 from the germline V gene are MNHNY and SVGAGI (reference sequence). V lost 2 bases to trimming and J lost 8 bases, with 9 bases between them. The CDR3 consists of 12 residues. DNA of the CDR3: TGTGCCAGCAGTTACGACGCAGTAGGCTACACCTTC. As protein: CASSYDAVGYTF.

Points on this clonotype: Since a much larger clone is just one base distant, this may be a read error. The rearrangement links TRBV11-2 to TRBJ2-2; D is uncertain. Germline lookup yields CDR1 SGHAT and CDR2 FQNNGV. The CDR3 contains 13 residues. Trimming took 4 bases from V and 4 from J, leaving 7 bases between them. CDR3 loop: CASSSARTGELFF. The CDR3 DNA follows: TGTGCCAGCAGCTCGGCGCGCACCGGGGAGCTGTTTTTT.